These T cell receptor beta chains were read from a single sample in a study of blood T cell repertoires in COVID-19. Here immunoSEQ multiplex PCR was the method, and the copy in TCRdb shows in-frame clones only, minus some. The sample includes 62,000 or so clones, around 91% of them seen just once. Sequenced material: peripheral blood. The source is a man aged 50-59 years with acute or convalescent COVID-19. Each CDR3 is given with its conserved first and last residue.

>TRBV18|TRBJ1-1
CASSRNTGVGTEAFF
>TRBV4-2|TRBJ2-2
CASSQMGQGILAGDRTGELFF
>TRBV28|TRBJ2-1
CATSGTELYNEQFF
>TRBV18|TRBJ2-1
CASSLVRAGGDEEQFF
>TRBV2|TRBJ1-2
CASNLEANYGYTF
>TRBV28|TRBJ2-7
CASKGSLYEQYF
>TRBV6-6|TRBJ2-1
CASSYSNNEQFF
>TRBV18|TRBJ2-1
CASSPPGRGLAGALYNEQFF
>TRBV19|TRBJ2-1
CASSTAGGSGGTFF
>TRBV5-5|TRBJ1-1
CASSPVQGLNTEAFF
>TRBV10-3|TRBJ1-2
CAISDLAEGYTF
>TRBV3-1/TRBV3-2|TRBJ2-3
CASSRGIVGGSTDTQYF
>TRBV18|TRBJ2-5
CASRMGRQETQYF
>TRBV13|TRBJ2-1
CASSRGADDEQFF
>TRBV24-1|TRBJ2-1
CATSDLAGGTYNEQFF
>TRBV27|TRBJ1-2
CASSHGQAGGYTF
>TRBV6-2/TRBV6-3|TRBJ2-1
CASSFERGRTNEQFF
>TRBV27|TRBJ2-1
CASSPGLTGGSNEQFF
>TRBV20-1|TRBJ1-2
CSASRVGVSSYTF
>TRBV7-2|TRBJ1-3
CASSPGQISGNTIYF
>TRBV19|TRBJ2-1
CASMDGTLDEQFF
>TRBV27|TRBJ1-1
CASSNPGQTNTEAFF
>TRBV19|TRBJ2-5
CASSIPGRETGETQYF
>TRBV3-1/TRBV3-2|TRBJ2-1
CASSQDVVGTADEQFF
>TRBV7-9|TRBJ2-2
CASSGTSGRAGSTGELFF
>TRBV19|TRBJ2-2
CASSTVGQGHTGELFF
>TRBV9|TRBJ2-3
CASSPQVSGLLPDTQYF
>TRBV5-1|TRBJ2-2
CASRTVLNTGELFF
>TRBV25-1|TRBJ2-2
CASSEFFDTGELFF
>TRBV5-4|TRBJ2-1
CASTPLAASYNEQFF
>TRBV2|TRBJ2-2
CASSFLASGGELFF
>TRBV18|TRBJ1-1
CASSEGANTEAFF
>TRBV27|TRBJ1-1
CASSFVGRGNTEAFF
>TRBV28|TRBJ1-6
CASSGTGQRFSPLHF
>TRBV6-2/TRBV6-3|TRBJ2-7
CASSYAGGYEQYF
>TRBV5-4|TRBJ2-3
CASSFSGKVDTQYF
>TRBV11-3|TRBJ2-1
CASSYQRENYNEQFF
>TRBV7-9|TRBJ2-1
CASSLYRERVDEQFF
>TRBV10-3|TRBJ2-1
CAIRREWNEQFF
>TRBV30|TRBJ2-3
CAWSRAGGGPDTQYF